This note documents a single T cell receptor (beta chain) sequence. This sample was taken from a study of blood T cell repertoires in COVID-19. Study as a whole: Both acute and convalescent COVID-19 samples were obtained from the United States, Italy and Spain.

Original processing methods: Reference gene primers were amplified, and this amplification served to estimate nucleated cell counts. Some clones are missing from TCRdb's copy, which holds only in-frame ones; the method was immunoSEQ multiplex PCR. The V and J calls and the clone size are those of that table, but D and trimming were determined from the DNA. The sample consists of 70,000 or so clones, around 86% of them appearing once. V was shortened by 4 bases and J by 5 bases, with 15 bases between the two germline ends. The germline CDR1 and CDR2 sequences are SGHRS and YFSETQ. CDR3 length: 15 residues.

Sequencing input: peripheral blood. The chain has TRBV5-1 and TRBJ2-2; a possible D gene is TRBD1 (5 bases). The sequence came from a woman of 80 years or more with active or convalescent COVID-19. The CDR3 sequence: CASSEQEMGTGELFF. As DNA, the CDR3 is TGCGCCAGCAGCGAACAGGAGATGGGGACCGGGGAGCTGTTTTTT. Full variable domain (outside the CDR3, taken from reference TRBV5-1 and TRBJ2-2): KAGVTQTPRYLIKTRGQQVTLSCSPISGHRSVSWYQQTPGQGLQFLFEYFSETQRNKGNFPGRFSGRQFSNSRSEMNVSTLELGDSALYLCASSEQEMGTGELFFGEGSRLTVL.